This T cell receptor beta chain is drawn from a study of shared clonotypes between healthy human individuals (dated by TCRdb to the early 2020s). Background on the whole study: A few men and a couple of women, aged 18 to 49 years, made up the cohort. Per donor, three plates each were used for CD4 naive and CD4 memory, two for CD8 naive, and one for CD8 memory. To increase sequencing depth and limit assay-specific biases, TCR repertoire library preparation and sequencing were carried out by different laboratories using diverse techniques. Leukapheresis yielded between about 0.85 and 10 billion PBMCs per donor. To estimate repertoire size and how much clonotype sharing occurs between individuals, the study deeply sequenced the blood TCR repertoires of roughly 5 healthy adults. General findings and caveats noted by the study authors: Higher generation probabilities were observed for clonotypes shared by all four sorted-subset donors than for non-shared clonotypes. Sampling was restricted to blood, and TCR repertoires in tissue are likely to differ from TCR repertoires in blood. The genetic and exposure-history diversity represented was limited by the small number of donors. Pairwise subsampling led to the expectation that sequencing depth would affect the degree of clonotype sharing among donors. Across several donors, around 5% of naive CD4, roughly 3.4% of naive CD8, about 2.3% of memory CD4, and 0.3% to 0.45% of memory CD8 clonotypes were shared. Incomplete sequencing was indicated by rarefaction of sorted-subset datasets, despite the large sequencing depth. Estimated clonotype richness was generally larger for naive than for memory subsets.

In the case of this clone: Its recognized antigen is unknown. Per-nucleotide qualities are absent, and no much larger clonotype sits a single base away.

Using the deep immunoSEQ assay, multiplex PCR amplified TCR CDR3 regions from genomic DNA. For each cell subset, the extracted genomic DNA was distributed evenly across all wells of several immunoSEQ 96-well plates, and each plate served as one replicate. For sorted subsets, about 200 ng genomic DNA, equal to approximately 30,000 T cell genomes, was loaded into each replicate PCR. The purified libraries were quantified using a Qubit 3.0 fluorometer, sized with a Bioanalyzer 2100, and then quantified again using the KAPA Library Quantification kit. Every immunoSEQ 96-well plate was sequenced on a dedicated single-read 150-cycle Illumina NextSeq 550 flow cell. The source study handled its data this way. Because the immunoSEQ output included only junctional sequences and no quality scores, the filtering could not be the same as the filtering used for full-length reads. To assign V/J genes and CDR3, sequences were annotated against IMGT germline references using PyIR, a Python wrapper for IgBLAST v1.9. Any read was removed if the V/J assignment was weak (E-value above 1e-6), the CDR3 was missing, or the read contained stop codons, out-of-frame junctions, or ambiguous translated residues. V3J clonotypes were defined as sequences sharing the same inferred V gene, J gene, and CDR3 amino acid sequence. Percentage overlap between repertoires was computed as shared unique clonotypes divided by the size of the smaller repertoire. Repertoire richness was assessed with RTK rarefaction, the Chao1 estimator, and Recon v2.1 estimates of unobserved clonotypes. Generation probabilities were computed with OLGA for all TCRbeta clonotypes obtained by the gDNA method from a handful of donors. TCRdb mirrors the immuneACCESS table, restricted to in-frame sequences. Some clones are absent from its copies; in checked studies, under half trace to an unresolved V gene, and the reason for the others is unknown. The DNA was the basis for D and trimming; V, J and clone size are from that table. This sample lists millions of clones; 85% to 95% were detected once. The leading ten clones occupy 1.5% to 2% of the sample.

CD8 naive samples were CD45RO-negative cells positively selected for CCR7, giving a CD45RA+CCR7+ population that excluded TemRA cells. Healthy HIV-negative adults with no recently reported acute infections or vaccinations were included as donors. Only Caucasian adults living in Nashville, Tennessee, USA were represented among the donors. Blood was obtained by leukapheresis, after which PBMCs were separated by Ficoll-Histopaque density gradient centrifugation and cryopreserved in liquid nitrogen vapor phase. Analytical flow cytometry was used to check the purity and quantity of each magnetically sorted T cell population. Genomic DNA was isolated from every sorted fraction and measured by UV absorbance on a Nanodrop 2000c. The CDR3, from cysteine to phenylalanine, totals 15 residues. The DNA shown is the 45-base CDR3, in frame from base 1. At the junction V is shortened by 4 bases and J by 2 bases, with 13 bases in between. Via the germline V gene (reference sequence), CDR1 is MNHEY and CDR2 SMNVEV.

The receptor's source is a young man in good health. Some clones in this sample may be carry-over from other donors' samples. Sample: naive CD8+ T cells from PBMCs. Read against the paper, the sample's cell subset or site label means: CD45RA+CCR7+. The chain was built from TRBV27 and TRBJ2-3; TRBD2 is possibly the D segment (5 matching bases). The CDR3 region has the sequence CASSSEAAVTDTQYF. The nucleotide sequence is TGTGCCAGCAGTTCCGAAGCAGCGGTCACAGATACGCAGTATTTT.